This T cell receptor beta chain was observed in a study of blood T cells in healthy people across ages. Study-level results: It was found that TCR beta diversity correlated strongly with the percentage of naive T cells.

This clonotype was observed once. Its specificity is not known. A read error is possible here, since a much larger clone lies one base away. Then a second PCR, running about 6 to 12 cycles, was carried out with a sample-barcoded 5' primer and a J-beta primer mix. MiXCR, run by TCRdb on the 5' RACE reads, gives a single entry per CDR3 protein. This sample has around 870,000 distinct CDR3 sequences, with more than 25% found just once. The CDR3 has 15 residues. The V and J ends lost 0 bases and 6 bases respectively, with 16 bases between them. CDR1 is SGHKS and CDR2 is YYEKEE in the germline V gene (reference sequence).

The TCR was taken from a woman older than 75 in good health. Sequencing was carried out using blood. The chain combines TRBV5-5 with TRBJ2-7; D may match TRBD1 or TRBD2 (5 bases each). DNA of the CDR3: TGTGCCAGCAGCTTGGTACAGCGAGGGGCGGCCGAGCAGTACTTC. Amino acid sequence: CASSLVQRGAAEQYF.